This T cell receptor beta chain was recorded in a study of shared clonotypes between healthy human individuals. Terminally differentiated effector memory CD45RA+ cells were excluded by CCR7 positive selection of CD45RO-negative cells. The assay was immunoSEQ multiplex PCR, and TCRdb's table has in-frame clones only and misses some. This sample has 600,000 or so clones, with roughly 98% found just once. Sequenced material: naive CD8+ T cells sorted from blood. The receptor was derived from a man aged 25 to 40 in good health.

This CDR3 reads CASSPNQYEQYF. For the CDR3, the DNA is TGTGCCAGCAGCCCGAACCAGTACGAGCAGTACTTC. This sequence joins TRBV14 and TRBJ2-7, with D unclear. V lost 4 bases to trimming and J lost 4 bases, with 8 bases between them. CDR1 and CDR2 from the germline V gene are SGHDN and FVKESK. This CDR3 region has 12 residues.